Shown below are 23 T cell receptor beta chains from a single sample sequenced in a study of blood T cell repertoires in COVID-19. Only in-frame clones appear in the TCRdb table, and some are missing; sequencing was by immunoSEQ multiplex PCR. The table has hundreds of thousands of clones, around 86% seen once; the top ten hold 2% to 2.5%. Source material: PBMCs or T cells enriched from blood (not recorded which). The receptors were gathered from a woman between 45 and 65 years old who had recovered from COVID-19.

V and J are TRBV15 and TRBJ1-1; D is unclear. The CDR3 runs 14 residues. Germline V CDR1 and CDR2: LNHNV, YYDKDF (reference sequence). V was trimmed by 0 bases and J by 6 bases, leaving 11 bases between them. DNA for the CDR3: TGTGCCACCAGCAGAGATCGGGAAGGACCTGAAGCTTTCTTT. Translating it yields CATSRDREGPEAFF. The full variable domain, rest sourced from reference TRBV15 and TRBJ1-1, is DAMVIQNPRYQVTQFGKPVTLSCSQTLNHNVMYWYQQKSSQAPKLLFHYYDKDFNNEADTPDNFQSRRPNTSFCFLDIRSPGLGDTAMYLCATSRDREGPEAFFGQGTRLTVV.

The chain employs TRBV29-1 and TRBJ2-2; possible D gene TRBD2, 5 bases. The CDR3 is 14 residues long. The ends were cut back, 0 bases at V and 4 bases at J, with 9 bases in the middle. The V gene's germline CDR1 is SQVTM and CDR2 ANQGSEA. CDR3 region: CSVEDPGLTGELFF. CDR3 bases: TGCAGCGTTGAAGATCCTGGACTCACCGGGGAGCTGTTTTTT.

This sequence joins TRBV5-1 and TRBJ2-7, with TRBD2 matching 16 bases. The ends lost 0 bases at V and 5 bases at J; junction bases unmatched: 5. This CDR3 region has 17 residues. From germline, CDR1 is SGHRS and CDR2 YFSETQ. CDR3 DNA sequence: TGCGCCAGCAGCTTGGGGGGACTAGCGGGAGGGCCTAACGAGCAGTACTTC. Its translation: CASSLGGLAGGPNEQYF.

This chain links TRBV6-5 with TRBJ1-5; D unresolved. Germline loops: CDR1 MNHEY, CDR2 SVGAGI. The CDR3 is 13 amino acids. V was trimmed by 2 bases and J by 7 bases, leaving 9 bases between them. For the CDR3, the DNA is TGTGCCAGCAGTTACGGTCCGGGACAGCCCCAGCATTTT. It yields the protein CASSYGPGQPQHF.

A single count supports this clone. The genes are TRBV11-2 and TRBJ1-2, with D unclear. CDR1 SGHAT and CDR2 FQNNGV come from the germline V gene. This CDR3 has 15 residues. V lost 0 bases and J 2 bases, leaving 10 bases between the germline ends. CDR3 in DNA: TGTGCCAGCAGCTTAGACGGGGAGGGAAACTATGGCTACACCTTC. It encodes CASSLDGEGNYGYTF.

The gene calls are TRBV2 and TRBJ2-2; TRBD1 aligns across 7 bases. The CDR3 covers 14 residues. CDR1 is SNHLY, CDR2 FYNNEI, per germline. J gave up 5 bases and V 6 bases, and 6 bases lay outside the gene matches. The CDR3 sequence: CASRLAGGTGELFF. CDR3 nucleotide sequence: TGTGCCAGCAGATTGGCAGGGGGAACCGGGGAGCTGTTTTTT.

V usage is TRBV7-8 and J usage is TRBJ1-5, with D perhaps matching TRBD1 (6 bases). V lost 3 bases and J 7 bases, leaving 16 bases between the germline ends. Looked up from germline, CDR1 is SGHVS and CDR2 is FQNEAQ. The CDR3 has 15 residues. This CDR3 is CASSFGRVRGQPQHF. CDR3 in DNA: TGTGCCAGCAGCTTCGGCAGGGTCAGGGGCCAGCCCCAGCATTTT.

The J gene is TRBJ1-1, the V gene TRBV4-1, with 8 bases aligning to TRBD1. J was trimmed by 0 bases and V by 4 bases; bases with no gene match: 7. Germline V gives CDR1 MGHRA, CDR2 YSYEKL. CDR3 length: 16 residues. The DNA of the CDR3 is TGCGCCAGCAGCCCACAGGGGGGAGTCATGAACACTGAAGCTTTCTTT. Translation: CASSPQGGVMNTEAFF.

This clone was recorded only once. The chain carries TRBV6-4 and TRBJ1-1, with D unresolved. This CDR3 has 13 residues. Germline CDR1 MRHNA, CDR2 SNTAGT. V was clipped by 6 bases and J by 4 bases, with 12 bases between them. CDR3: CASSWESGTEAFF. Here the CDR3 DNA reads TGTGCCAGCAGCTGGGAGTCCGGCACTGAAGCTTTCTTT.

This rearrangement joins TRBV3-1 (or the pseudogene TRBV3-2) to TRBJ1-5; TRBD1 agrees at 7 bases. Germline values: CDR1 LGHDT, CDR2 YNNKEL (reference sequence). Trimming cost V 1 base and J 9 bases; bases outside gene matches: 9. The CDR3 extends over 15 amino acids. The CDR3 spells CASSQGRDSRSPQHF. The CDR3 region has the DNA TGTGCCAGCAGCCAAGGCCGGGACAGCCGCTCGCCCCAGCATTTT.

This chain links TRBV18 with TRBJ1-2; maybe TRBD1 (5 bases). The CDR3 consists of 15 residues. In germline, CDR1 is KGHSH, CDR2 LQKENI. Trimming took off 1 base at V and 3 bases at J, with 12 bases between the two ends. DNA for the CDR3: TGTGCCAGCTCACCACAGGGGAGGTCTGACTATGGCTACACCTTC. Protein product: CASSPQGRSDYGYTF. Supplemented by reference TRBV18 and TRBJ1-2, the full variable domain reads NAGVMQNPRHLVRRRGQEARLRCSPMKGHSHVYWYRQLPEEGLKFMVYLQKENIIDESGMPKERFSAEFPKEGPSILRIQQVVRGDSAAYFCASSPQGRSDYGYTFGSGTRLTVV.

The gene calls are TRBV14 and TRBJ1-5; 8 bases are a match to TRBD1. Unmatched junction bases numbered 5, after V lost 2 bases and J lost 8 bases. Germline V gene lookup returns CDR1 SGHDN and CDR2 FVKESK. The CDR3 spans 14 residues. The CDR3 sequence is CASSQSGGNEPQHF. Written as DNA, the CDR3 is TGTGCCAGCAGCCAATCAGGGGGCAACGAGCCCCAGCATTTT.

This clone was recorded a few times. V is TRBV18 and J is TRBJ1-5; 8 bases are shared with TRBD1. Germline loops: CDR1 KGHSH, CDR2 LQKENI. The CDR3 contains 16 residues. With V trimmed by 3 bases and J by 3 bases, 7 bases remained unmatched. CDR3 in amino acids: CASSPSGQVPNQPQHF. CDR3 in DNA: TGTGCCAGCTCACCTTCGGGACAGGTCCCCAATCAGCCCCAGCATTTT.

V usage is TRBV7-3 and J usage is TRBJ2-7; D unclear. CDR1 is SGHTA and CDR2 is FQGTGA in the germline V gene. This CDR3 region has 13 residues. V was clipped by 0 bases and J by 7 bases, with 10 bases between them. The CDR3 DNA is TGTGCCAGCAGCTTAACATCTGGTAGAGAGCAGTACTTC. It yields the protein CASSLTSGREQYF.

CDR3 nucleotides: TGTGCCAGCAGCCAAGCCCTAGGGACTGCCACAGATACGCAGTATTTT. This translates into CASSQALGTATDTQYF. The chain has TRBV4-2 and TRBJ2-3, with D perhaps TRBD2 (6 bases). Trimming cost V 1 base and J 2 bases, with 13 bases left between them. Germline V CDR1 and CDR2: LGHNA, YNFKEQ. The CDR3 spans 16 residues.

V gene TRBV5-4 combines with J gene TRBJ2-7; 11 bases map to TRBD1. There are 15 residues in the CDR3. CDR1 SGHNT and CDR2 YYREEE come from the germline V gene (reference sequence). V was pared by 4 bases and J by 2 bases, with 5 bases of the junction left unmatched. The chain's CDR3 is CASSGPGQGAYEQYF. CDR3 coding DNA: TGTGCCAGCAGCGGACCGGGACAGGGGGCCTACGAGCAGTACTTC. Drawing the rest from reference TRBV5-4 and TRBJ2-7, the complete variable domain is ETGVTQSPTHLIKTRGQQVTLRCSSQSGHNTVSWYQQALGQGPQFIFQYYREEENGRGNFPPRFSGLQFPNYSSELNVNALELDDSALYLCASSGPGQGAYEQYFGPGTRLTVT.

As regards this clone: It may be a read error: a sequence one base away is much more abundant. V usage is TRBV6-5 and J usage is TRBJ2-7, with 7 positions matching TRBD2. The germline V gene encodes CDR1 MNHEY and CDR2 SVGAGI. CDR3 size: 15 residues. V lost 0 bases to trimming and J lost 0 bases; unmatched junction nucleotides: 2. The CDR3 nucleotides read TGTGCCAGCAGTTACTCTGGCGGGAGCTCCTACGAGCAGTACTTC. It translates to CASSYSGGSSYEQYF.

A note on this clone: Other DNA sequences in the same sample also yield this CDR3. The chain carries TRBV9 and TRBJ2-3, with TRBD2 as a possible D gene (5 bases). Germline lookup yields CDR1 SGDLS and CDR2 YYNGEE. The germline V and J ends were trimmed by 0 bases and 2 bases, with 7 bases remaining between them. There are 14 residues in the CDR3. In DNA, the CDR3 is TGTGCCAGCAGCGTAGGCGGGTCCACAGATACGCAGTATTTT. It encodes CASSVGGSTDTQYF.

The rearrangement joins TRBV27 to TRBJ1-6; 10 nucleotides match TRBD1. Germline CDR1 reads MNHEY; CDR2 reads SMNVEV (reference sequence). V was pared by 7 bases and J by 0 bases, with 18 bases of the junction left unmatched. The CDR3 totals 21 residues. DNA for the CDR3: TGTGCCAGCATCCAAATCGAGACAGGGGGCGACCCGAGCTCCTATAATTCACCCCTCCACTTT. Protein: CASIQIETGGDPSSYNSPLHF.

The CDR3 DNA sequence: TGTGCCAGCAGACGCCCCCAGGGGGAGCAGTTCTTC. Translating gives CASRRPQGEQFF. The rearrangement uses TRBV11-2 and TRBJ2-1; tentative D call: TRBD1 (6 bases). The germline V and J ends were trimmed by 6 bases and 10 bases, with 13 bases remaining between them. The CDR3 is 12 residues long. In germline, CDR1 is SGHAT, CDR2 FQNNGV. Drawing the rest from reference TRBV11-2 and TRBJ2-1, the complete variable domain is EAGVAQSPRYKIIEKRQSVAFWCNPISGHATLYWYQQILGQGPKLLIQFQNNGVVDDSQLPKDRFSAERLKGVDSTLKIQPAKLEDSAVYLCASRRPQGEQFFGPGTRLTVL.

This clone was observed a single time. This chain links TRBV28 with TRBJ1-2, with 7 bases that match TRBD1. Trimming at V came to 6 bases and at J to 1 base, leaving 17 bases not matched to a gene. CDR3 length: 18 amino acids. CDR1 is MDHEN, CDR2 SYDVKM, per germline. CDR3 region: CASSLLFDRDTFNYGYTF. The CDR3 DNA is TGTGCCAGCAGCCTTCTTTTCGACAGGGACACATTTAACTATGGCTACACCTTC.

V usage is TRBV4-3 and J usage is TRBJ2-7; 12 nucleotides agree with TRBD2. The CDR3 has 17 residues. The germline CDR1 and CDR2 sequences are LGHNA and YSLEER. V lost 5 bases and J lost 1; bases outside the gene matches: 9. CDR3 bases: TGCGCCAGCAGCGCCCACTCACTAGCGGGAGGATCCTACGAGCAGTACTTC. Protein: CASSAHSLAGGSYEQYF.

The CDR3 region has the DNA TGTGCCAGTAGTATAGCCAGGACCTATAATTCACCCCTCCACTTT. Translated: CASSIARTYNSPLHF. V is TRBV19 and J is TRBJ1-6; D gene uncertain. CDR3 length: 15 amino acids. The V end was cut by 1 base, the J end by 2 bases, with 6 bases between. Germline CDR1 is LNHDA and CDR2 is SQIVND (reference sequence).